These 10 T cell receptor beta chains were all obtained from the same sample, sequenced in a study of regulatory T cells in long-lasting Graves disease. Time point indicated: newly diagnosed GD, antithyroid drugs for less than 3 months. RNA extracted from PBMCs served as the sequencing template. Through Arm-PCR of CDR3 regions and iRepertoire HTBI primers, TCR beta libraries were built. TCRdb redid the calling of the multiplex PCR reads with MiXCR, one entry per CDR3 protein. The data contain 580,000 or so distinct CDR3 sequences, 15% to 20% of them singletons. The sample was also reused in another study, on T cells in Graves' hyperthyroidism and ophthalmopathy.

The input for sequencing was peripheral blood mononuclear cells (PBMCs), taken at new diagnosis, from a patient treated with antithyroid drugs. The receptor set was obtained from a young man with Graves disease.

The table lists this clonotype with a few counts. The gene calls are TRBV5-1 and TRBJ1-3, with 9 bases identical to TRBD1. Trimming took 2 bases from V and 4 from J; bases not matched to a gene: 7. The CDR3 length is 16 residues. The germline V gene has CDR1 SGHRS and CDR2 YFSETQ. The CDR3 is CASSFEQGAAGNTIYF. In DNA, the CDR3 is TGCGCCAGCAGCTTCGAACAGGGGGCGGCCGGAAACACCATATATTTT. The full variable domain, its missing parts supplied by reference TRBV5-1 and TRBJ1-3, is KAGVTQTPRYLIKTRGQQVTLSCSPISGHRSVSWYQQTPGQGLQFLFEYFSETQRNKGNFPGRFSGRQFSNSRSEMNVSTLELGDSALYLCASSFEQGAAGNTIYFGEGSWLTVV.

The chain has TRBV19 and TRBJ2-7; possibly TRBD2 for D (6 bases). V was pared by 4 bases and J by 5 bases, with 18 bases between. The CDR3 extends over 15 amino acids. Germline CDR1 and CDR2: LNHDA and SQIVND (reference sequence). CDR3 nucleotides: TGTGCCAGTAGTAAAGGCGGCGGGATCGGCAACGAGCAGTACTTC. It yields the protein CASSKGGGIGNEQYF.

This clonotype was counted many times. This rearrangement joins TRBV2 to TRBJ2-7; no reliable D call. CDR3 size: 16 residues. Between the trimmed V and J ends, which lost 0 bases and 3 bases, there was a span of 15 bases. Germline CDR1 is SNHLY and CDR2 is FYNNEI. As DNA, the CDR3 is TGTGCCAGCAGTGAAGCGCTTTGGCAGTTCGGCTACGAGCAGTACTTC. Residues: CASSEALWQFGYEQYF. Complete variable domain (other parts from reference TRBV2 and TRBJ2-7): EPEVTQTPSHQVTQMGQEVILRCVPISNHLYFYWYRQILGQKVEFLVSFYNNEISEKSEIFDDQFSVERPDGSNFTLKIRSTKLEDSAMYFCASSEALWQFGYEQYFGPGTRLTVT.

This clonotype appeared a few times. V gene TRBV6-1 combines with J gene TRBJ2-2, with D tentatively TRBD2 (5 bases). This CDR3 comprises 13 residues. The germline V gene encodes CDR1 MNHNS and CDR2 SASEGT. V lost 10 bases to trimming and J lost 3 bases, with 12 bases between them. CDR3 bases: TGTGCCACCTCAGGACTTCACACCGGGGAGCTGTTTTTT. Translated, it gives CATSGLHTGELFF.

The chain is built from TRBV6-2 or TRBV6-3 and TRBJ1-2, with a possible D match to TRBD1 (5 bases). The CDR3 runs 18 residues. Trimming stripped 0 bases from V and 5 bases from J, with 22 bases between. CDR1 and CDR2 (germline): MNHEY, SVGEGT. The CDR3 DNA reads TGTGCCAGCAGTTACTCGATAGGACACCTCCAAGGAAAATATGGCTACACCTTC. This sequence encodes CASSYSIGHLQGKYGYTF.

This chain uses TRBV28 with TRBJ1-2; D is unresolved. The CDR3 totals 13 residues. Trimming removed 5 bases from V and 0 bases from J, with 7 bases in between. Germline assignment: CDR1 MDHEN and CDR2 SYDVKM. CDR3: CASSVSSNYGYTF. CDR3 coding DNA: TGTGCCAGCAGTGTGAGTTCTAACTATGGCTACACCTTC.

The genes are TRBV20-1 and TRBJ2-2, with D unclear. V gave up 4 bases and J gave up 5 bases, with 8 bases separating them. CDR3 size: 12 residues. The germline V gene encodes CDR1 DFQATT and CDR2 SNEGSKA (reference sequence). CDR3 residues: CSANTGTGELFF. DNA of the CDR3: TGCAGTGCTAACACCGGGACCGGGGAGCTGTTTTTT.

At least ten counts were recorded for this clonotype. The CDR3: CASSLGQGSREQFF. The CDR3 DNA is TGTGCCAGCAGCTTAGGACAGGGGTCTAGAGAGCAGTTCTTC. This chain joins TRBV7-8 and TRBJ2-1, with 8 bases aligning to TRBD1. This CDR3 has 14 residues. V trimming: 1 base; J trimming: 10 bases; junction bases outside the gene matches: 6. Per the germline V gene, CDR1 is SGHVS and CDR2 is FQNEAQ.

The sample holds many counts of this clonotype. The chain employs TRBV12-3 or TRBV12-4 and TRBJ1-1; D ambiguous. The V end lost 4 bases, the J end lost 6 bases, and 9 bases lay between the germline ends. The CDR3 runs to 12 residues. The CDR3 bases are TGTGCCAGCAGTTCTATGAGGCCTGAAGCTTTCTTT. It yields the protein CASSSMRPEAFF.

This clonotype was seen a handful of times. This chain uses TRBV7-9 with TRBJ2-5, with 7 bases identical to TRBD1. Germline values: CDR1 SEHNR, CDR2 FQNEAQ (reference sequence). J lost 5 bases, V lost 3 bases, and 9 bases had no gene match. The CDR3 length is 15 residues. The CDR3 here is CASSFPHRGRETQYF. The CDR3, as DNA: TGTGCCAGCAGCTTCCCACACAGGGGAAGGGAGACCCAGTACTTC.